These T cell receptor beta chains were read from a single sample in a study of monozygotic twins with inflammatory bowel disease. Reanalyzing the 5' RACE reads, TCRdb keeps one entry per CDR3 protein, without DNA. Here the sample table reports roughly 150,000 distinct CDR3 sequences. The sequenced sample consisted of blood. These receptors all come from a human donor with ulcerative colitis or Crohn's disease, or a healthy co-twin of an affected twin (not recorded which). Each CDR3 is given with its conserved first and last residue.

cdr3_aa j_call cdr3_length v_call
CSARDRMQGDNSPLHF TRBJ1-6 16 TRBV20-1
CASSPGGSGGLYEQYF TRBJ2-7 16 TRBV7-9
CASSLAGTGRAYEQYF TRBJ2-7 16 TRBV5-4
CASSLGENSPLHF TRBJ1-6 13 TRBV5-1
CASSSSLPRGPYGDEKLFF TRBJ1-4 19 TRBV28
CASSESISREGLKEQYF TRBJ2-7 17 TRBV2
CAIRIGATDTQYF TRBJ2-3 13 TRBV10-3
CASSSRPEQGSYGYTF TRBJ1-2 16 TRBV5-4
CASSLVGAGETQYF TRBJ2-5 14 TRBV28
CASSPPGTGGNEQFF TRBJ2-1 15 TRBV7-3
CASTGSGNNSPLHF TRBJ1-6 14 TRBV12-3/TRBV12-4
CSAAGEANTEAFF TRBJ1-1 13 TRBV20-1
CASSFIFWDRARVGDGYTF TRBJ1-2 19 TRBV12-3/TRBV12-4
CSARDPDRVRSPLHF TRBJ1-6 15 TRBV20-1
CASSLGVGGGEQFF TRBJ2-1 14 TRBV11-2
CSAMGATTNEKLFF TRBJ1-4 14 TRBV20-1
CASSARQGPSPLHF TRBJ1-6 14 TRBV7-2
CASSSTPYNEQFF TRBJ2-1 13 TRBV11-3
CASSLVMAGRPHEQYF TRBJ2-7 16 TRBV5-6